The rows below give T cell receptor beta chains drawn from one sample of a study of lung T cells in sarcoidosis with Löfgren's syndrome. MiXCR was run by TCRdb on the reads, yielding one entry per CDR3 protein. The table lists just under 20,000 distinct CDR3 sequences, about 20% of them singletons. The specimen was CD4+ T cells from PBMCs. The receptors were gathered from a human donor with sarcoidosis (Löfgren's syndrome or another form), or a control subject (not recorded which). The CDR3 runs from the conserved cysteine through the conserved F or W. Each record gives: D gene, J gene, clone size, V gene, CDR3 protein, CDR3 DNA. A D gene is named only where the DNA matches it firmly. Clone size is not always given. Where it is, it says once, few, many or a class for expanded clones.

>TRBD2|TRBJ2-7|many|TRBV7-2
CASSYTGGGEQYF
TGTGCCAGCAGCTACACGGGGGGTGGGGAGCAGTACTTC
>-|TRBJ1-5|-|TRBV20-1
CSARDLRDQPRHF
TGCAGCGCTAGAGATCTCAGGGATCAGCCCCGGCATTTT
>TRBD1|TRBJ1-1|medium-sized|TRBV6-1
CASSRGGTGGLTEAFF
TGTGCCAGCAGTCGAGGGGGGACAGGGGGCCTAACTGAAGCTTTCTTT
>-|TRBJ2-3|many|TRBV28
CASSSVTDTQYF
TGTGCCAGCAGTTCGGTGACAGATACGCAGTATTTT
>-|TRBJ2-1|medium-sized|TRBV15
CATSRAPNRLNEQFF
TGTGCCACCAGCAGAGCGCCTAATCGGCTCAATGAGCAGTTCTTC
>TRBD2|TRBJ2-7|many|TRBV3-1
CASSQGGLAALSYEQYF
TGTGCCAGCAGCCAAGGAGGGCTAGCGGCCCTCTCCTACGAGCAGTACTTC
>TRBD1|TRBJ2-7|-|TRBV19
CASRRLRQGAYEQYF
TGTGCCAGTAGACGCTTGAGACAGGGAGCCTACGAGCAGTACTTC
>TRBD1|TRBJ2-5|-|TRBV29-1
CSVRRTGGRETQYF
TGCAGCGTCCGCCGGACAGGGGGACGGGAGACCCAGTACTTC
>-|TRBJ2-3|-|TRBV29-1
CSVSQVPDTQYF
TGCAGCGTTTCCCAGGTACCAGATACGCAGTATTTT
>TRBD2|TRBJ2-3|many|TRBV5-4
CASSLGTSGRNTQYF
TGTGCCAGCAGCTTGGGGACTAGCGGGAGAAATACGCAGTATTTT
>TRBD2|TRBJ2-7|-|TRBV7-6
CASSLEAGPNSRQYF
TGTGCCAGCAGCTTAGAAGCGGGACCAAACAGCCGGCAGTACTTC
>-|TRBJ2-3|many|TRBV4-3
CASSQDRKASDTQYF
TGCGCCAGCAGCCAAGATAGAAAAGCCTCAGATACGCAGTATTTT
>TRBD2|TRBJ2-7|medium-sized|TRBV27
CASSWTSGRYEQYF
TGTGCCAGCAGTTGGACTAGCGGGAGATACGAGCAGTACTTC
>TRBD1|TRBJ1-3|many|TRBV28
CASSLGGQGIGGNTIYF
TGTGCCAGCAGTTTAGGGGGACAGGGGATCGGTGGAAACACCATATATTTT
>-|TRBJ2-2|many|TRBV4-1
CASSQDQGLAGELFF
TGCGCCAGCAGCCAGGACCAGGGCCTCGCCGGGGAGCTGTTTTTT
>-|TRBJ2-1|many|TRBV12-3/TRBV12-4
CASTRTESYNEQFF
TGTGCCAGCACCCGGACAGAATCGTACAATGAGCAGTTCTTC
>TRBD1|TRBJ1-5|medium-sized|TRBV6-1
CASSLEGAGNQPQHF
TGTGCCAGCAGTTTGGAGGGGGCAGGCAATCAGCCCCAGCATTTT
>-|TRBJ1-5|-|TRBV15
CVTNRDPRVPNQPQHF
TGTGTCACCAACAGAGATCCCAGGGTGCCAAATCAGCCCCAGCATTTT
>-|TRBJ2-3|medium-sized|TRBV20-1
CSARDGRLGRDTQYF
TGCAGTGCTAGAGATGGAAGACTGGGTAGAGATACGCAGTATTTT
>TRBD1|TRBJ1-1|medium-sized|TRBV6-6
CASSYGRQGGAEAFF
TGTGCCAGCAGTTACGGTAGACAGGGGGGAGCTGAAGCTTTCTTT
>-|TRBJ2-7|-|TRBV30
CAWSKGLRDQYF
TGTGCCTGGAGTAAGGGATTAAGGGATCAGTACTTC
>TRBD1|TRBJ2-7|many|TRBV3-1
CASTLRDRDYEQYF
TGTGCCAGCACCCTTCGGGACAGAGACTACGAGCAGTACTTC
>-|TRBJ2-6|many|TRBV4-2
CASSQEYQGAGANVLTF
TGTGCCAGCAGCCAAGAATATCAAGGGGCTGGGGCCAACGTCCTGACTTTC
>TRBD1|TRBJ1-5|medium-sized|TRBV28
CASSPQQGAGNQPQHF
TGTGCCAGCAGCCCTCAACAGGGGGCCGGCAATCAGCCCCAGCATTTT
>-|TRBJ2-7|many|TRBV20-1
CSASGGGEQYF
TGCAGTGCTAGCGGGGGAGGCGAGCAGTACTTC
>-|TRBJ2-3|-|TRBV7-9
CANSEVGADTQYF
TGTGCCAACAGCGAGGTGGGGGCAGATACGCAGTATTTT
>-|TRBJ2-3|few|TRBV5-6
CASSPVGRRSTDTQYF
TGTGCCAGCAGCCCCGTGGGTCGGAGGAGCACAGATACGCAGTATTTT
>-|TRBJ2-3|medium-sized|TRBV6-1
CASSYQKGYTDTQYF
TGTGCCAGCAGCTATCAGAAGGGCTACACAGATACGCAGTATTTT
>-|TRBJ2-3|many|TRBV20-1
CSARELAGAYTDTQYF
TGCAGTGCTAGAGAGCTTGCGGGGGCCTACACAGATACGCAGTATTTT
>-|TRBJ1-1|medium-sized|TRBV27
CASSPSPSLAAFF
TGTGCCAGCAGTCCTTCCCCCTCGCTGGCGGCTTTCTTT
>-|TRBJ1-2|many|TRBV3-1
CASSQEGSPYGYTF
TGTGCCAGCAGCCAAGAAGGATCACCCTATGGCTACACCTTC
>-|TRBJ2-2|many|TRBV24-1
CATSDRGQRNTGELFF
TGTGCCACCAGTGACCGGGGACAAAGGAACACCGGGGAGCTGTTTTTT
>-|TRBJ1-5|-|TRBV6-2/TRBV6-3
CASGPETANLAQHF
TGTGCCAGCGGTCCCGAGACCGCTAACTTAGCCCAGCATTTT
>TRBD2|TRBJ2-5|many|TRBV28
CASSPTSGGDQETQYF
TGTGCCAGCAGTCCTACTAGCGGGGGGGACCAAGAGACCCAGTACTTC
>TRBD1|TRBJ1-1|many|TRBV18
CASSLQGVNTEAFF
TGTGCCAGCTCTCTTCAGGGGGTGAACACTGAAGCTTTCTTT
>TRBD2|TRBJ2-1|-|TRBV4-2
CASSQPGTSGGQRENEQFF
TGTGCCAGCAGCCAACCCGGGACTAGCGGGGGGCAACGGGAGAATGAGCAGTTCTTC
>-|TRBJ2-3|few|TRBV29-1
CSVQQRAVTDTQYF
TGCAGCGTTCAACAGAGAGCTGTCACAGATACGCAGTATTTT
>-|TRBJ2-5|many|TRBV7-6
CASSLDGAVLETQYF
TGTGCCAGCAGCTTAGACGGGGCAGTGCTTGAGACCCAGTACTTC
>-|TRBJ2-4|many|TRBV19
CASSARLVGNIQYF
TGTGCCAGTAGTGCCAGACTAGTGGGAAACATTCAGTACTTC
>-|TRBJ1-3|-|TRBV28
CASSFTISGNTVYF
TGTGCCAGCAGTTTTACTATCTCTGGAAACACCGTATATTTC
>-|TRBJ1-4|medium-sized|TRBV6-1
CASSEGQHEKLFF
TGTGCCAGCAGTGAAGGGCAGCATGAAAAACTGTTTTTT
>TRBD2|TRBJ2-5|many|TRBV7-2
CASSLGGGGGGQETQYF
TGTGCCAGCAGCTTAGGTGGTGGCGGCGGGGGGCAAGAGACCCAGTACTTC
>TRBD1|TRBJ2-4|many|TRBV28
CASSSGQLLAKNIQYF
TGTGCCAGCAGTTCGGGACAGCTTTTAGCCAAAAACATTCAGTACTTC
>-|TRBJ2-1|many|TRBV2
CASGGLVTYNEQFF
TGTGCCAGCGGAGGGTTGGTCACCTACAATGAGCAGTTCTTC
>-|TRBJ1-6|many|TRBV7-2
CASSLFQVNSPLHF
TGTGCCAGCAGCTTATTCCAGGTTAATTCACCCCTCCACTTT
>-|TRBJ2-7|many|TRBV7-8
CASSRESSYEQYF
TGTGCCAGCAGCCGAGAAAGCTCCTACGAGCAGTACTTC
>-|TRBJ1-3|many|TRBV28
CASSSATLKPRSGNTIYF
TGTGCCAGCAGTTCCGCAACCCTCAAACCCCGCTCTGGAAACACCATATATTTT
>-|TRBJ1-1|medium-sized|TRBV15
CATSRDNMGAGEAFF
TGTGCCACCAGCAGAGATAATATGGGGGCAGGTGAAGCTTTCTTT
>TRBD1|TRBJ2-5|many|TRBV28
CASKTGPETQYF
TGTGCCAGCAAGACAGGGCCAGAGACCCAGTACTTC
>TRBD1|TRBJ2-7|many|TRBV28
CASLPPGQGHEQYF
TGTGCCAGCCTGCCCCCGGGACAGGGTCACGAGCAGTACTTC
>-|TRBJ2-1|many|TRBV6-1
CASRQGGANEQFF
TGTGCCAGCAGACAGGGGGGGGCGAATGAGCAGTTCTTC
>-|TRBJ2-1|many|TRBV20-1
CSAGTSWYEQFF
TGCAGTGCTGGGACAAGTTGGTATGAGCAGTTCTTC
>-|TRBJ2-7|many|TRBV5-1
CASSLVEGYEQYF
TGCGCCAGCAGCTTAGTCGAGGGATACGAGCAGTACTTC
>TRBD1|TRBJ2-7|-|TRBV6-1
CASTEGGQGHSNERYF
TGTGCCAGCACCGAAGGGGGACAGGGTCACTCCAACGAGCGGTACTTC
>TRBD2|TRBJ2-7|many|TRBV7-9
CASSQQALTAGGGTFYEQYF
TGTGCCAGCAGCCAACAAGCACTGACGGCGGGAGGTGGGACCTTCTACGAGCAGTACTTC
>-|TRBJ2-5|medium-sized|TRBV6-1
CASRLTPQETQYF
TGTGCCAGCAGATTAACCCCCCAAGAGACCCAGTACTTC
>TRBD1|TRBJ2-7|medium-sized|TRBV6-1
CASRQTGGYEQYF
TGTGCCAGCAGGCAAACAGGGGGGTACGAGCAGTACTTC
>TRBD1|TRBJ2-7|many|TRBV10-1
CASSDYRTGKSYEQYF
TGCGCCAGCAGTGACTACAGGACAGGGAAATCCTACGAGCAGTACTTC
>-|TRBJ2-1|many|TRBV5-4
CASSLVSYNEQFF
TGTGCCAGCAGCTTGGTGAGCTACAATGAGCAGTTCTTC
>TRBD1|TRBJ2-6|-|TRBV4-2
CASSHPRPGTGAGSGANVLTF
TGTGCCAGCAGCCATCCCCGTCCCGGGACAGGGGCAGGCTCTGGGGCCAACGTCCTGACTTTC